This is a list of T cell receptor beta chains from one sample in a study of blood T cell repertoires in COVID-19. Sequencing was performed with immunoSEQ multiplex PCR; in TCRdb, only in-frame clones are kept and a portion is missing. This table holds some 80,000 clones, just over 85% found once. The sample comprised peripheral blood. The origin of the receptors is a woman of 80 years or more in a cohort sampled during active or convalescent COVID-19. Each CDR3 is given with its conserved first and last residue. A D gene is named only where the DNA matches it firmly. Size tells how often a clone was seen (once, few, many) or the class of an expanded clone, and some rows leave it out.

v_gene,j_gene,abundance,d_gene,CDR3nt,CDR3aa
TRBV18,TRBJ1-1,.,.,TGTGCCAGCTCACCCGACAGATACACTGAAGCTTTCTTT,CASSPDRYTEAFF
TRBV6-5,TRBJ2-5,.,TRBD2,TGTGCCAGCAGTTACTCGAGGGCGGGAGCACCGACCCAGTACTTC,CASSYSRAGAPTQYF
TRBV6-5,TRBJ1-4,once,.,TGTGCCAGCAGTTACGCCCGGGGGAGCACTAATGAAAAACTGTTTTTT,CASSYARGSTNEKLFF
TRBV15,TRBJ2-7,.,TRBD2,TGTGCCACCAGCAGAGATCCCCAAATTAGCGGGAGCTCCTACGAGCAGTACTTC,CATSRDPQISGSSYEQYF
TRBV9,TRBJ2-5,.,TRBD1,TGTGCCAGCAGCTTGGGACAGGGGGCTGGGTACCAAGAGACCCAGTACTTC,CASSLGQGAGYQETQYF
TRBV5-1,TRBJ2-5,.,TRBD1,TGCGCCAGCAGCTTGATGGGCAGGGGGCTCCAAGAGACCCAGTACTTC,CASSLMGRGLQETQYF
TRBV7-9,TRBJ1-4,.,.,TGTGCCAGCAGCGCTACAGGACCTACTAATGAAAAACTGTTTTTT,CASSATGPTNEKLFF
TRBV28,TRBJ2-1,.,TRBD1,TGTGCCAGCAGCCTTAACTTTTGGGACAGGGGCAATGAGCAGTTCTTC,CASSLNFWDRGNEQFF
TRBV12-3/TRBV12-4,TRBJ1-5,once,.,TGTGCCAGCAGTTGGTACGAGGGTCAGCCCCAGCATTTT,CASSWYEGQPQHF
TRBV5-1,TRBJ1-2,.,TRBD1,TGCGCCAGCGGGGACAGGGCTAACTATGGCTACACCTTC,CASGDRANYGYTF
TRBV5-1,TRBJ2-5,.,.,TGCGCCAGCAGCTTGGTTCCTGGCGGGTTCGGGCCACAAGAGACCCAGTACTTC,CASSLVPGGFGPQETQYF
TRBV19,TRBJ1-1,.,.,TGTGCCAGTAGTATAGGAGGGATGGACGCTTTCTTT,CASSIGGMDAFF
TRBV28,TRBJ2-5,.,.,TGTGCCAGCAGTTTAAAGGGTAGGAGGGAGACCCAGTACTTC,CASSLKGRRETQYF
TRBV18,TRBJ1-1,.,.,TGTGCCAGCTCACCACGTGGGGGCGGCACTGAAGCTTTCTTT,CASSPRGGGTEAFF
TRBV7-9,TRBJ2-1,.,TRBD2,TGTGCCAGCAGCCTTTCCGGGACTAGCGTGTACAATGAGCAGTTCTTC,CASSLSGTSVYNEQFF
TRBV27,TRBJ1-5,.,.,TGTGCCAGCAGTTTAGAACCACAGGGAAGTAATCAGCCCCAGCATTTT,CASSLEPQGSNQPQHF
TRBV27,TRBJ1-2,.,.,TGTGCCAGCAGTTTATTAAGGGGTAGGGACTATGGCTACACCTTC,CASSLLRGRDYGYTF
TRBV7-9,TRBJ2-2,.,.,TGTGCCAGCATCGAAGCTATATATCTAACCGGGGAGCTGTTTTTT,CASIEAIYLTGELFF
TRBV3-1/TRBV3-2,TRBJ2-7,.,TRBD2,TGTGCCAGCAGCCAAGAGGGAGGGGAGCAGTACTTC,CASSQEGGEQYF
TRBV3-1/TRBV3-2,TRBJ1-6,.,.,TGTGCCAGCAGCCAAGCCGGGACTTCCAATTCACCCCTCCACTTT,CASSQAGTSNSPLHF
TRBV3-1/TRBV3-2,TRBJ1-4,.,TRBD1,TGTGCCAGCAGTCTCAGACCGGGACAGCTAACTAATGAAAAACTGTTTTTT,CASSLRPGQLTNEKLFF
TRBV10-3,TRBJ1-5,few,TRBD1,TGTGCCATCAGTGAGAAACTAGGGGGCGGCGATCAGCCCCAGCATTTT,CAISEKLGGGDQPQHF
TRBV25-1,TRBJ1-5,.,.,TGTGCCAGCAGTGAGGCGGGCATCGGAAATCAGCCCCAGCATTTT,CASSEAGIGNQPQHF
TRBV5-1,TRBJ2-7,.,TRBD2,TGCGCCAGCAGCCCTACAGGGGGACTAGCGGGAGGCGAGCAGTACTTC,CASSPTGGLAGGEQYF
TRBV27,TRBJ2-1,.,TRBD2,TGTGCCAGCAGTTTTGCGGGAGGACCTTACAATGAGCAGTTCTTC,CASSFAGGPYNEQFF
TRBV19,TRBJ2-7,.,.,TGTGCCAGTGCCCCCGGCCCCACGAGGACCTACGAGCAGTACTTC,CASAPGPTRTYEQYF
TRBV5-4,TRBJ2-1,.,.,TGTGCCAGCAGCCACGGCAGGGGGGCTGACAATGAGCAGTTCTTC,CASSHGRGADNEQFF
TRBV28,TRBJ1-2,.,TRBD1,TGTGCCAGCAGTTTCATCCGAACAGGGGAGGGCTACACCTTC,CASSFIRTGEGYTF
TRBV5-1,TRBJ2-1,.,TRBD2,TGCGCCAGCAGCTTGGAACTAGCGGGGAAGAATGAGCAGTTCTTC,CASSLELAGKNEQFF
TRBV10-1,TRBJ1-1,.,.,TGCGCCAGCAGTGATTGGGCAGAAGCTTTCTTT,CASSDWAEAFF
TRBV11-3,TRBJ2-3,.,.,TGTGCCAGCAGCCGAGATACCTACACAGATACGCAGTATTTT,CASSRDTYTDTQYF
TRBV15,TRBJ1-3,.,TRBD1,TGTGCCACCAGCACTGCGACAGGGGAGGGAAACACCATATATTTT,CATSTATGEGNTIYF
TRBV5-4,TRBJ2-5,.,.,TGTGCCAGCAGCTTGTATGGGAGGAAAGAGACCCAGTACTTC,CASSLYGRKETQYF
TRBV2,TRBJ2-5,.,.,TGTGCCGGCCATAGGGGGTACCAAGAGACCCAGTACTTC,CAGHRGYQETQYF
TRBV19,TRBJ1-3,.,.,TGTGCCAGTAGCAAAGGAGCCGGGACAACACCGGGAAACACCATATATTTT,CASSKGAGTTPGNTIYF
TRBV5-1,TRBJ2-6,.,.,TGCGCCAGCAGCTATTACAGCTTCTCCTTCTCTGGGGCCAACGTCCTGACTTTC,CASSYYSFSFSGANVLTF
TRBV11-2,TRBJ1-5,.,TRBD1,TGTGCCAGCAGTTTACAGGGGTACAATCAGCCCCAGCATTTT,CASSLQGYNQPQHF
TRBV29-1,TRBJ1-5,.,.,TGCAGCGCCGCGGACAGCTCCAATCAGCCCCAGCATTTT,CSAADSSNQPQHF
TRBV5-1,TRBJ1-2,.,TRBD1,TGCGCCAGCGCCCCTAGGACAGGGGATAACTATGGCTACACCTTC,CASAPRTGDNYGYTF
TRBV6-1,TRBJ1-4,.,TRBD1,TGTGCCAGCAGTGACAGGGGGCTCTTTTTT,CASSDRGLFF
TRBV2,TRBJ1-1,.,TRBD1,TGTGCCAGCAAGGGGACAGGGGACACTGAAGCTTTCTTT,CASKGTGDTEAFF
TRBV11-2,TRBJ1-2,.,.,TGTGCCAGCAGCTTAATACAGGACGATTTCCTCGGCTACACCTTC,CASSLIQDDFLGYTF
TRBV30,TRBJ1-2,.,TRBD1,TGTGCCTACAAGACAGGGGGCCTTGGCTACACCTTC,CAYKTGGLGYTF
TRBV5-1,TRBJ1-1,.,TRBD1,TGCGCCAGCAGCTTGGGGGACAGAGGGATTGAAGCTTTCTTT,CASSLGDRGIEAFF
TRBV9,TRBJ2-1,.,.,TGTGCCAGCAGCGAGCGGCAGGCCCGTTACAATGAGCAGTTCTTC,CASSERQARYNEQFF
TRBV11-2,TRBJ2-7,.,.,TGTGCCAGCAGCCCAGGGCCTTTCCCCTCCGAGCAGTACTTC,CASSPGPFPSEQYF
TRBV27,TRBJ2-2,.,.,TGTGCCAGCAGTCCACCAACAACACCGAACACCGGGGAGCTGTTTTTT,CASSPPTTPNTGELFF
TRBV5-4,TRBJ2-3,.,TRBD2,TGTGCCAGCAGCCGGACTAGCGGGTCCACAGATACGCAGTATTTT,CASSRTSGSTDTQYF
TRBV5-1,TRBJ1-6,.,.,TGCGCCAGCAGCTTGAGTACCACGAGCGATAATTCACCCCTCCACTTT,CASSLSTTSDNSPLHF
TRBV18,TRBJ1-1,few,.,TGTGCCAGCTCACCACGGGGAGGGAACACTGAAGCTTTCTTT,CASSPRGGNTEAFF
TRBV6-5,TRBJ1-5,.,.,TGTGCCAGCACATCCTGGGGCACCAATCAGCCCCAGCATTTT,CASTSWGTNQPQHF
TRBV6-2/TRBV6-3,TRBJ1-1,.,.,TGTGCCAGCAGTTACGCGGCAAACCTTGAAGCTTTCTTT,CASSYAANLEAFF
TRBV3-1/TRBV3-2,TRBJ2-4,.,.,TGTGCCAGCAGCCAAGAGAATCTGCGTCTAGCCAAAAACATTCAGTACTTC,CASSQENLRLAKNIQYF